The 25 T cell receptor beta chains below come from one sample, sequenced in a study of blood T cells in healthy people across ages (dated by TCRdb to between 2014 and 2017). Libraries were constructed by 5' RACE. The second PCR ran for about 6 to 11 cycles and used a J-beta primer mix along with a sample-barcoded 5' primer. TCRdb reworked the public reads: Q25 trimming with fastp, MiXCR clone assembly, productive beta chains retained. One record per CDR3 amino acid sequence lists the most common genes and DNA. This sample comprises fewer than 2 million distinct CDR3 sequences, about two fifths of them detected only once. The leading ten clones occupy 23% of the sample. Material for sequencing was blood. All receptors come from a human donor in good health.

The gene calls are TRBV21-1 and TRBJ2-6; the D call in the table, TRBD1, was not verified against the DNA. TRBV21-1 is reported as a pseudogene. This CDR3 contains 17 residues. The CDR3 DNA reads as TGTGCCAGCAGCAAACACAGGGGTCATTCTGGGGCCAACGTCCTGACTTTC. Translating gives CASSKHRGHSGANVLTF.

The gene calls are TRBV4-3 and TRBJ2-7; D gene ambiguous. The CDR3 loop spans 15 amino acids. V lost 1 base and J lost 0, with 10 bases in between. Germline V gene data show CDR1 as LGHNA and CDR2 as YSLEER. The CDR3 DNA follows: TGCGCCAGCAGCCAAGCGGCGATAAGCTCCTACGAGCAGTACTTC. Residues: CASSQAAISSYEQYF.

In its sample, this clonotype was seen once. The chain is built from TRBV7-2 and TRBJ2-1; TRBD1 aligns across 7 bases. This CDR3 has 15 amino acids. V dropped 2 bases and J dropped 9; count of bases not matched to a gene: 10. Germline CDR1 is SGHTA and CDR2 is FQGNSA. The CDR3: CASSLQGEIGSEQFF. The CDR3 DNA sequence: TGTGCCAGCAGCTTACAGGGGGAAATCGGAAGTGAGCAGTTCTTC.

This clonotype turned up a few times. The CDR3 loop reads CSARNQIQGNEQYF. CDR3 nucleotides: TGCAGTGCTAGAAACCAAATACAAGGCAACGAGCAGTACTTC. The chain combines TRBV20-1 with TRBJ2-7; no clear D gene. This CDR3 spans 14 amino acids. V was trimmed by 2 bases and J by 5 bases, leaving 16 bases between them. The V gene's germline CDR1 is DFQATT and CDR2 SNEGSKA (reference sequence).

This sequence joins TRBV11-3 and TRBJ2-5, with D perhaps matching TRBD1 (6 bases). V was cut by 5 bases and J by 5 bases, with 15 bases left in between. Germline CDR1 reads SGHNT; CDR2 reads YENEEA. The CDR3 sequence is 14 residues long. The CDR3 here is CASSARTVLETQYF. The DNA of the CDR3 is TGTGCCAGCAGCGCTCGGACAGTTCTGGAGACCCAGTACTTC.

This clonotype has only a few counts. The gene calls are TRBV27 and TRBJ1-2; 10 positions match TRBD1. This CDR3 comprises 16 residues. V lost 3 bases, J lost 5 bases, and 9 bases stayed unmatched. Germline V lookup: CDR1 MNHEY, CDR2 SMNVEV (reference sequence). The CDR3 loop is CASSFVGTGDWYGYTF. DNA for the CDR3: TGTGCCAGCAGTTTCGTCGGGACAGGGGATTGGTATGGCTACACCTTC.

This clonotype has only a few counts. CDR3 bases: TGCGCCAGCAGCCCCGTATACAGCTCCTACGAGCAGTACTTC. This translates into CASSPVYSSYEQYF. This chain links TRBV5-1 with TRBJ2-7; no firm D call. Trimming removed 4 bases at V and 0 bases at J, with 11 bases between. The CDR3 is 14 amino acids. In germline, CDR1 is SGHRS, CDR2 YFSETQ.

The chain couples TRBV20-1 to TRBJ1-2; D is undetermined. Germline CDR1 is DFQATT and CDR2 is SNEGSKA (reference sequence). Trimming stripped 5 bases from V and 5 bases from J, with 12 bases between. The CDR3 consists of 12 residues. The CDR3 DNA sequence: TGCAGTGCTCCGGAGAGAGTATATGGCTACACCTTC. This translates into CSAPERVYGYTF.

This clonotype was detected many times. The CDR3 sequence: CSVGGDTQYF. In DNA, the CDR3 is TGCAGCGTTGGTGGGGATACGCAGTATTTT. The chain combines TRBV29-1 with TRBJ2-3; no clear D. CDR1 is SQVTM, CDR2 ANQGSEA, per germline. This CDR3 is 10 amino acids long. Trimming removed 4 bases from V and 6 bases from J, with 5 bases in between.

J is TRBJ2-3 and V is TRBV20-1; D possibly corresponds to TRBD2 (6 bases). Germline values: CDR1 DFQATT, CDR2 SNEGSKA (reference sequence). V dropped 5 bases and J dropped 2 bases, with 14 bases sitting between them. This CDR3 comprises 14 residues. CDR3 nucleotide sequence: TGCAGTGCTGCTATACCGGGGGACACAGATACGCAGTATTTT. Its protein is CSAAIPGDTDTQYF.

Only a few counts were recorded for this clonotype. This chain links TRBV2 with TRBJ1-2; TRBD1 matches at 7 bases. The CDR3 has 13 amino acids. Per the germline V gene, CDR1 is SNHLY and CDR2 is FYNNEI. Trimming at V came to 7 bases and at J to 0 bases, leaving 2 bases not matched to a gene. The CDR3 protein is CASKGATNYGYTF. CDR3 bases: TGTGCCAGCAAGGGGGCTACTAACTATGGCTACACCTTC.

This chain links TRBV7-3 with TRBJ2-3; D gene uncertain. The germline gives CDR1 SGHTA, CDR2 FQGTGA. V dropped 3 bases and J dropped 3 bases, with 13 bases sitting between them. The CDR3 totals 15 residues. The chain's CDR3 is CASSLWGSRTDTQYF. CDR3 coding DNA: TGTGCCAGCAGCTTGTGGGGATCGAGAACAGATACGCAGTATTTT.

The chain couples TRBV9 to TRBJ2-7; D gene ambiguous. The CDR3 length is 16 residues. V lost 0 bases and J lost 2, with 15 bases in between. Looked up from germline, CDR1 is SGDLS and CDR2 is YYNGEE. Written as DNA, the CDR3 is TGTGCCAGCAGCGTAGAGTGGCAGAATGGTGCCTACGAGCAGTACTTC. It translates to CASSVEWQNGAYEQYF.

V gene TRBV2 combines with J gene TRBJ2-7; D not resolved. The germline CDR1 and CDR2 sequences are SNHLY and FYNNEI. V lost 6 bases and J lost 2, with 11 bases in between. This CDR3 comprises 13 residues. The CDR3 spells CASRGRAAYEQYF. CDR3 in DNA: TGTGCCAGCAGGGGCCGGGCCGCCTACGAGCAGTACTTC.

This clonotype was recorded many times. The chain combines TRBV4-3 with TRBJ1-2, with unresolved D. Germline V CDR1 and CDR2: LGHNA, YSLEER. The V gene lost 6 bases and the J gene lost 1 base, with 9 bases spanning the gap. The CDR3 is made up of 13 amino acids. The CDR3 nucleotides are TGCGCCAGCAGTATACAGATTAACTATGGCTACACCTTC. It is translated as CASSIQINYGYTF.

This clonotype appeared a few times. The chain carries TRBV4-1 and TRBJ1-1; no firm D call. CDR1 MGHRA and CDR2 YSYEKL come from the germline V gene. There are 14 residues in the CDR3. V shed 0 bases and J shed 2 bases, with 7 bases lying between them. The CDR3 here is CASSQDYDNTEAFF. The CDR3 DNA sequence: TGCGCCAGCAGCCAAGATTATGACAACACTGAAGCTTTCTTT.

This chain connects TRBV28 to TRBJ1-2, with D uncertain. The CDR3 contains 12 residues. Germline loops: CDR1 MDHEN, CDR2 SYDVKM. Trimming took off 2 bases at V and 5 bases at J, with 6 bases between the two ends. The CDR3 nucleotides are TGTGCCAGCAGTTTAATCCGATATGGCTACACCTTC. This sequence encodes CASSLIRYGYTF.

The chain joins TRBV5-1 to TRBJ1-1, with D possibly TRBD1 on 6 matching bases. The germline CDR1 and CDR2 sequences are SGHRS and YFSETQ. V was trimmed by 3 bases and J by 0 bases, leaving 9 bases between them. This CDR3 region has 14 residues. CDR3 bases: TGCGCCAGCAGCTGGACAGACATGAACACTGAAGCTTTCTTT. Its protein is CASSWTDMNTEAFF.

This chain joins TRBV29-1 and TRBJ2-1; D is unclear. CDR1 SQVTM and CDR2 ANQGSEA come from the germline V gene. The V gene lost 6 bases and the J gene lost 3 bases, with 18 bases spanning the gap. The CDR3 loop spans 15 amino acids. The CDR3, as DNA: TGCAGCGTCCCGGCCCCCGCGAGATTCTACAATGAGCAGTTCTTC. It encodes CSVPAPARFYNEQFF.

This clonotype has just a few counts. The chain joins TRBV15 to TRBJ2-5; unclear D gene. The V gene lost 0 bases and the J gene lost 6 bases, with 8 bases spanning the gap. The CDR3 covers 13 residues. The V gene's germline CDR1 is LNHNV and CDR2 YYDKDF (reference sequence). The CDR3 is CATSRDRRKTQYF. The CDR3 DNA reads as TGTGCCACCAGCAGAGATCGTAGGAAGACCCAGTACTTC.

This clonotype was seen more than once but under ten times. The CDR3 DNA reads TGCAGCGGGAGGACCTATAGGCTTATTACAGATACGCAGTATTTT. The encoded protein is CSGRTYRLITDTQYF. The gene calls are TRBV29-1 and TRBJ2-3, with D possibly TRBD2 on 5 matching bases. Germline V gene data show CDR1 as SQVTM and CDR2 as ANQGSEA. V lost 7 bases, J lost 3 bases, and 20 bases lay in between. CDR3 size: 15 residues.

This clonotype has a handful of counts. CDR3 in amino acids: CSVTLLNTDTQYF. The CDR3 DNA sequence: TGCAGCGTTACCCTTTTGAACACAGATACGCAGTATTTT. The chain recombines TRBV29-1 with TRBJ2-3; D uncertain. The CDR3 is 13 residues long. CDR1 is SQVTM, CDR2 ANQGSEA, per germline. Trimming took 5 bases from V and 2 from J, leaving 11 bases between them.

This rearrangement joins TRBV20-1 to TRBJ2-1, with D maybe TRBD2 (6 bases). Germline V gene sequence: CDR1 DFQATT, CDR2 SNEGSKA (reference sequence). The V end was cut by 5 bases, the J end by 4 bases, with 15 bases between. CDR3 size: 14 residues. The CDR3 reads CSAAPGTSYNEQFF. The CDR3 DNA is TGCAGTGCTGCACCCGGGACTTCATACAATGAGCAGTTCTTC.

The chain employs TRBV12-3 or TRBV12-4 and TRBJ2-4, with D maybe TRBD1 (6 bases). V lost 1 base, J lost 13 bases, and 29 bases lay in between. This CDR3 comprises 18 residues. The CDR3 coding sequence is TGTGCCAGCAGTTTAGTGGGGATTAGGGACACAATCTACAATGAGCAGTACTTC. Its protein is CASSLVGIRDTIYNEQYF.

The chain uses TRBV10-3 and TRBJ2-7; TRBD2 might be the D (5 bases). The CDR3 totals 15 residues. Germline V CDR1 and CDR2: ENHRY, SYGVKD. Trimming took off 6 bases at V and 0 bases at J, with 15 bases between the two ends. CDR3 bases: TGTGCCATCAGAGATATCCGGGAAAACTCCTACGAGCAGTACTTC. The encoded protein is CAIRDIRENSYEQYF.